Shown below are 6 T cell receptor beta chains from a single sample sequenced in a study of T-cell memory formation after mild COVID-19. TCRdb ran MiXCR on the 5' RACE reads and lists one entry per CDR3 protein. The table includes some 120,000 distinct CDR3 sequences, about 5.9% detected once. Sequences were obtained from PBMCs or a T cell subset sorted from them (not recorded which). The source is an adult woman who had mild COVID-19 (a few samples of this study predate the infection). Cell type and time point are not known.

This clonotype was counted many times. The CDR3 DNA is TGTGCCATCAGCACCGGGACAGAGATCTACAATGAGCAGTTCTTC. Its protein is CAISTGTEIYNEQFF. The V gene is TRBV10-3, the J gene TRBJ2-1, with TRBD1 identical over 7 bases. V lost 6 bases to trimming and J lost 3 bases; unmatched junction nucleotides: 8. The CDR3 consists of 15 residues. CDR1 is ENHRY, CDR2 SYGVKD, per germline.

This clonotype showed up just a few times. J is TRBJ2-1 and V is TRBV24-1, with D perhaps TRBD1 (5 bases). Trimming removed 3 bases from V and 2 bases from J, with 10 bases in between. Germline assignment: CDR1 KGHDR and CDR2 SFDVKD. The CDR3 consists of 15 residues. The CDR3 coding sequence is TGTGCCACCAGTGATGGGGCAGGGCCCTACAATGAGCAGTTCTTC. This gives the protein CATSDGAGPYNEQFF.

The chain joins TRBV18 to TRBJ2-7, with 7 nucleotides matching TRBD1. The junction had 6 bases not matched to a gene; V was cut back by 1 base and J by 3 bases. CDR3 size: 15 residues. The V gene's germline CDR1 is KGHSH and CDR2 LQKENI. CDR3 coding DNA: TGTGCCAGCTCACCACAGGGGGCTAGCCTCTACGAGCAGTACTTC. Protein product: CASSPQGASLYEQYF.

This clonotype was counted between two and nine times. The CDR3 sequence: CATSDASGRSSYEQYF. The CDR3 DNA reads as TGTGCCACCAGTGACGCCAGCGGGAGGAGCTCCTACGAGCAGTACTTC. The chain has TRBV24-1 and TRBJ2-7; 9 bases map to TRBD2. Looked up from germline, CDR1 is KGHDR and CDR2 is SFDVKD. This CDR3 region has 16 residues. The V and J ends lost 4 bases and 0 bases, in that order; junction bases with no gene match: 6.

The rearrangement uses TRBV5-6 and TRBJ2-5; 11 bases match TRBD2. The CDR3 sequence is 17 residues long. The germline CDR1 and CDR2 sequences are SGHDT and YYEEEE. V lost 3 bases and J lost 0; bases outside the gene matches: 7. The CDR3 is CASSSLWGLADQETQYF. CDR3 DNA sequence: TGTGCCAGCAGCTCGCTGTGGGGACTAGCGGACCAAGAGACCCAGTACTTC.

This clonotype was recorded many times. This chain uses TRBV7-2 with TRBJ2-7; the D gene is possibly TRBD2 (5 bases). Per the germline V gene, CDR1 is SGHTA and CDR2 is FQGNSA. The CDR3 extends over 14 amino acids. Trimming took 0 bases from V and 0 from J, leaving 6 bases between them. CDR3 in DNA: TGTGCCAGCAGCTTAGCTAGCGTCTCCTACGAGCAGTACTTC. It translates to CASSLASVSYEQYF.